The TCR beta chain described here comes from a study of cytomegalovirus exposure and HLA in healthy donors. Study conclusions and caveats: Diagnosis of cytomegalovirus status made by the classifier reportedly showed high specificity and sensitivity. A link between a missense DCLRE1C variant and TCR beta V- and J-gene trimming emerged from a later analysis.

About this clone itself: Its matching antigen is unknown.

The PCR ran on 60 Vbeta and 13 Jbeta primers. In the original workflow: As a later analysis found, there were 82 million or so unique TCR beta chains, of which around 9.9 million were shared. The method was immunoSEQ multiplex PCR; TCRdb's version includes in-frame clones alone and lacks a portion of them. D and trimming come from the DNA, and the V and J calls and clone size come from that table. In total, the table holds around 64,000 clones. This CDR3 is built from 13 residues. Germline loops: CDR1 SGHDT, CDR2 YYEEEE. The ends lost 4 bases at V and 10 bases at J; junction bases unmatched: 7. The sequencing sample was made of PBMCs. The V gene is TRBV5-6, the J gene TRBJ1-1; 10 bases are a match to TRBD1. The sequence was obtained from a female donor in good health and CMV-seropositive. The CDR3 coding sequence is TGTGCCAGCAGCCCCCCGGGACAGGGGCGAGCTTTCTTT. Its protein product is CASSPPGQGRAFF.